The entry below describes one T cell receptor beta chain. This clone was seen a handful of times. Its antigen is still unknown. Base qualities are not provided; no much larger clone lies one nucleotide away. Per the publication, the time point label means: cycle 2 day 1 (C2D1) of nivolumab. All trial patients had relapsed after autologous stem cell transplantation, with cohorts A, B and C differing in prior brentuximab vedotin exposure. The trial cohort was composed of under 70 patients with relapsed/refractory classical Hodgkin lymphoma, for whom complete response, partial response or progressive disease was recorded as best overall response. Trial patients were treated with single-agent nivolumab in the multi-cohort phase II CheckMate 205 trial. An independent review committee assessed best overall response by applying the 2007 International Working Group response criteria. PBMCs from the trial were collected at three points: immediately before nivolumab initiation (C1D1), and during therapy at cycle 2 day 1 and cycle 4 day 1. Peripheral blood was collected in 8 mL Vacutainer Cell Preparation Tubes, from which PBMCs were isolated by centrifugation and then cryopreserved.

The Qiagen DNeasy kit was used to extract genomic DNA from unsorted PBMCs and from the negatively selected CD4+ and CD8+ fractions. Using primers that anneal to V and J segments, immunoSEQ multiplex PCR amplified the TCR beta CDR3 regions. Amplification bias was minimized using a synthetic immune receptor repertoire, and residual bias was removed computationally after sequencing. From the authors' description of their analysis: Custom Python scripts were used to quantify repertoire diversity as the Shannon entropy index. The unsorted, CD4+ and CD8+ repertoires were each analyzed separately, with the exception of combined analyses, where CD4+ and CD8+ sequences were merged in silico. Clonal expansion was defined as at least a 2-fold frequency increase after treatment relative to C1D1, with a pseudocount of 0.5 for undetected baseline clones. Singleton clones were defined as clones with 0 or 1 copy at C1D1, and non-singleton clones were defined as clones with 2 or more copies. Clones expanded in unsorted samples were assigned a CD4+, CD8+ or unknown annotation through matching of protein sequences in sorted samples from the same patient. Diversity changes from C1D1 to C4D1 were tested in paired samples using Wilcoxon tests. TCRdb took over this immuneACCESS table, retaining in-frame rearrangements with V and J assigned. Such tables are incomplete; in checked studies, under half of the missing clones stem from an unresolved V gene, and the remainder is unexplained. The V and J calls and clone size come from that table; D and trimming were worked out from the DNA. The sample records about 40,000 clones, 80% to 90% of which are singletons. The ten largest clones capture approximately 7.5% of the sample.

This sample was taken from a study of PD-1 blockade in classical Hodgkin lymphoma (dated by TCRdb to the early 2020s). As for the study more broadly: Nivolumab dosing was 3 mg/kg intravenously every 2 weeks, continuing until either disease progression or unacceptable toxicity. A peripheral blood immune signature of response to PD-1 blockade in classical Hodgkin lymphoma was defined using TCR beta sequencing and CyTOF. Broad study findings and their caveats: Patients starting nivolumab less than 1 year after ASCT had lower diversity and were excluded from later analyses to avoid confounding by immune reconstitution. Baseline TCR diversity was reported as lower in newly diagnosed patients than in healthy donors, and lower still in relapsed/refractory patients. The study covered only a single clinical trial cohort, and the causes of the repertoire differences, possibly disease activity or prior therapy, were still not defined. Among trial patients, those achieving complete response had baseline diversity similar to that of newly diagnosed patients, while diversity was significantly lower in partial responders and progressors. A significant rise by C4D1 was seen in CD4+ but not CD8+ TCR diversity (p=0.0027 vs p=0.16), with the rise being most apparent in complete responders (p=0.02).

The germline V gene (reference sequence) gives CDR1 as MNHEY and CDR2 as SMNVEV. V is reduced by 2 bases and J by 6 bases, leaving a spacing of 11 bases between them. Counted from cysteine to phenylalanine, this CDR3 has 14 amino acids. Solely the CDR3 DNA is kept, with 42 bases framed from the first base. In this chain, TRBV27 is recombined with TRBJ2-1; TRBD2 could be the D gene, as 6 bases match. Sequenced material: peripheral blood mononuclear cells (PBMCs), taken before the second cycle of nivolumab. The TCR originated in a human donor with classical Hodgkin lymphoma. Read as DNA, the sequence is TGTGCCAGCAGTTTAACGGGAGCTTTCAATGAGCAGTTCTTC. This gives the protein CASSLTGAFNEQFF.